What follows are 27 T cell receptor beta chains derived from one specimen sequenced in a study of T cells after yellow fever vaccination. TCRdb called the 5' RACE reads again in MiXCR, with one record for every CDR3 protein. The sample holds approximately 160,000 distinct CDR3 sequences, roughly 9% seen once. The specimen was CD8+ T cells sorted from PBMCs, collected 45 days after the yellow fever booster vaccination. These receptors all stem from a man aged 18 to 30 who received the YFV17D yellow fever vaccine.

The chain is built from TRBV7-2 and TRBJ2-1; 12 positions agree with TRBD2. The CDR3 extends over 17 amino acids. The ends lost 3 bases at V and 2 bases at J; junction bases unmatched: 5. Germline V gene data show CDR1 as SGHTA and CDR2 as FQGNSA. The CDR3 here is CASSFGLAGNPYNEQFF. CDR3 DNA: TGTGCCAGCAGCTTCGGACTAGCGGGGAACCCCTACAATGAGCAGTTCTTC.

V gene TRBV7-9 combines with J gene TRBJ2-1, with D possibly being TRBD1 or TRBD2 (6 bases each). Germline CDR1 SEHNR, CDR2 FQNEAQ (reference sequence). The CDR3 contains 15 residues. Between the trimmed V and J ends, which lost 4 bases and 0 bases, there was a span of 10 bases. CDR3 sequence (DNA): TGTGCCAGCAGCTCCCCGGGGGCCTCCTACAATGAGCAGTTCTTC. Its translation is CASSSPGASYNEQFF. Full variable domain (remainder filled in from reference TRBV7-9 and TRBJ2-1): DTGVSQNPRHKITKRGQNVTFRCDPISEHNRLYWYRQTLGQGPEFLTYFQNEAQLEKSRLLSDRFSAERPKGSFSTLEIQRTEQGDSAMYLCASSSPGASYNEQFFGPGTRLTVL.

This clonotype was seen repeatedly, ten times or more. CDR3 protein: CASSSGQGLDTQYF. The CDR3 DNA follows: TGTGCCAGCAGCTCGGGACAGGGGCTCGATACGCAGTATTTT. The chain joins TRBV7-6 to TRBJ2-3; 10 bases line up with TRBD1. Germline-derived CDR1 and CDR2 are SGHVS and FNYEAQ. V lost 4 bases to trimming and J lost 6 bases; unmatched junction nucleotides: 4. The CDR3 covers 14 residues.

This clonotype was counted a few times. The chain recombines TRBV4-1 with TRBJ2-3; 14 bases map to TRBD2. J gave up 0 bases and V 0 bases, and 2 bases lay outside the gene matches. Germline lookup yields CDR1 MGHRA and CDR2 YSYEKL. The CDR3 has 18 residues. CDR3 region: CASSQEGTSGGSTDTQYF. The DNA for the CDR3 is TGCGCCAGCAGCCAAGAGGGGACTAGCGGGGGAAGCACAGATACGCAGTATTTT.

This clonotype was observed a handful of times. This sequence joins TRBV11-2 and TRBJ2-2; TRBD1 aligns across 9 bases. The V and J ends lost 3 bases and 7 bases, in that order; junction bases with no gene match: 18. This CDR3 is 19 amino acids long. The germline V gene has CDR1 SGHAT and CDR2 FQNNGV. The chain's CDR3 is CASSFTTGGFVAKDGELFF. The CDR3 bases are TGTGCCAGCAGCTTTACTACAGGGGGCTTTGTGGCGAAGGACGGGGAGCTGTTTTTT.

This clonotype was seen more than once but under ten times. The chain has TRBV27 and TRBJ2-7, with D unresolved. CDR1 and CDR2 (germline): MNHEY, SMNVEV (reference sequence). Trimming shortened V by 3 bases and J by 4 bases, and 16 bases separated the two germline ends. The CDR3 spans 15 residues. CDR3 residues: CASSFTASPSYEQYV. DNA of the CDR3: TGTGCCAGCAGTTTTACAGCTTCTCCCAGTTACGAGCAGTACGTC.

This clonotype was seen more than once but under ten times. The CDR3 coding sequence is TGCGCCAGCAGCTTGGGGCAGGGAGGGATACTGAACACTGAAGCTTTCTTT. Encoded protein: CASSLGQGGILNTEAFF. The chain carries TRBV5-1 and TRBJ1-1; D possibly corresponds to TRBD1 (5 bases). Per germline, CDR1 SGHRS and CDR2 YFSETQ. The CDR3 is 17 amino acids. Between the trimmed V and J ends, which lost 0 bases and 0 bases, there was a span of 15 bases. The complete variable domain, with remaining parts taken from reference TRBV5-1 and TRBJ1-1, reads KAGVTQTPRYLIKTRGQQVTLSCSPISGHRSVSWYQQTPGQGLQFLFEYFSETQRNKGNFPGRFSGRQFSNSRSEMNVSTLELGDSALYLCASSLGQGGILNTEAFFGQGTRLTVV.

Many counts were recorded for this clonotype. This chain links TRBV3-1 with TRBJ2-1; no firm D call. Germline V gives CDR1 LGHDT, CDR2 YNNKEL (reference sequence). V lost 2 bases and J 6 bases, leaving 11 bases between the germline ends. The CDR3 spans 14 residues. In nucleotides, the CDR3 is TGTGCCAGCAGCCAAATTAGGGCGCTCAATGAGCAGTTCTTC. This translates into CASSQIRALNEQFF.

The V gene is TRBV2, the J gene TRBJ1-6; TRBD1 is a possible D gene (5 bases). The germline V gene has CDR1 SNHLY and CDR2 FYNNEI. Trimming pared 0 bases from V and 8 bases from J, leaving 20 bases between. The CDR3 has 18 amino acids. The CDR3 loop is CASSEAVAGPGTDSPLHF. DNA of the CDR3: TGTGCCAGCAGTGAAGCAGTTGCAGGGCCCGGGACGGATTCACCCCTCCACTTT.

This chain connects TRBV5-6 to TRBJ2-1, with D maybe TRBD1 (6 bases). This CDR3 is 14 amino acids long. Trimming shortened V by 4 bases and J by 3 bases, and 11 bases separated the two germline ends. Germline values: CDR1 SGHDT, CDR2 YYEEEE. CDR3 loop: CASSPTGSYNEQFF. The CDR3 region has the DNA TGTGCCAGCAGCCCCACAGGGAGCTACAATGAGCAGTTCTTC.

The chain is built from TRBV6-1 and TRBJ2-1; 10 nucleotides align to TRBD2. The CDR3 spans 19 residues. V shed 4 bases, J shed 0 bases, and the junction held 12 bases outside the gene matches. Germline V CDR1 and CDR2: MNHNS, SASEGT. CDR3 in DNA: TGTGCCAGCAGTGTTAGCGGGGGGCCGAGACCCAGCTCCTACAATGAGCAGTTCTTC. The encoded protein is CASSVSGGPRPSSYNEQFF.

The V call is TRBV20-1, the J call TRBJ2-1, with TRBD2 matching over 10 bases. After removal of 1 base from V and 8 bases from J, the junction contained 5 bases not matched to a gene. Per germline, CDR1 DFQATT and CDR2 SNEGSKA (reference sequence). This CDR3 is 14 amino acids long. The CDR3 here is CSARGSGGAYEQFF. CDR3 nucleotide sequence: TGCAGTGCTAGAGGAAGCGGGGGGGCCTATGAGCAGTTCTTC.

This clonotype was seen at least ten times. The CDR3 DNA reads TGTGCCAGCAGCTTGGGGTTCTACGAGCAGTACGTC. The encoded protein is CASSLGFYEQYV. This chain joins TRBV7-8 and TRBJ2-7; D is uncertain. Between the trimmed V and J ends, which lost 3 bases and 3 bases, there was a span of 6 bases. CDR3 size: 12 residues. CDR1 and CDR2 from the germline V gene are SGHVS and FQNEAQ.

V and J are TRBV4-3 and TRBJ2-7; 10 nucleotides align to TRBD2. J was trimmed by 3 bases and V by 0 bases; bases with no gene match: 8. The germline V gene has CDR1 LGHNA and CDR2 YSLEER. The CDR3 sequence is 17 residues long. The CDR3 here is CASSQDTAGGQGYEQYF. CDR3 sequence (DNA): TGCGCCAGCAGCCAAGATACAGCGGGGGGGCAAGGCTACGAGCAGTACTTC.

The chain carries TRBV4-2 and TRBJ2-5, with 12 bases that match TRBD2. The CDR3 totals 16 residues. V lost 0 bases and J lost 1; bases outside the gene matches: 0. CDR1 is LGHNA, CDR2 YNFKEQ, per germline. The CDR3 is CASSQELAGGQETQYF. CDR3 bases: TGTGCCAGCAGCCAAGAACTAGCGGGGGGCCAAGAGACCCAGTACTTC.

CDR3: CSARDLTSGTPNEQFF. The DNA of the CDR3 is TGCAGTGCTAGAGATCTAACTAGCGGGACCCCTAATGAGCAGTTCTTC. The chain combines TRBV20-1 with TRBJ2-1; 10 nucleotides align to TRBD2. The CDR3 consists of 16 residues. Germline-derived CDR1 and CDR2 are DFQATT and SNEGSKA (reference sequence). V lost 0 bases to trimming and J lost 7 bases; unmatched junction nucleotides: 9.

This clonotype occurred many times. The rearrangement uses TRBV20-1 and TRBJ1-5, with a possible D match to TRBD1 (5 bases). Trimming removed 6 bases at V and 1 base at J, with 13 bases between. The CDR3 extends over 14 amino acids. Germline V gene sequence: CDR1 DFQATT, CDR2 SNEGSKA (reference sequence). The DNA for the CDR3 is TGCAGTGCGACCACCCGACAGAGCAATCAGCCCCAGCATTTT. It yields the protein CSATTRQSNQPQHF.

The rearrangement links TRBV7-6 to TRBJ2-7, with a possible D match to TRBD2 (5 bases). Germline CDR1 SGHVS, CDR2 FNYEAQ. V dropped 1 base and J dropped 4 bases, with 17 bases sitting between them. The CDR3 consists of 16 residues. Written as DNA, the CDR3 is TGTGCCAGCAGCTTAGAGGCGGGCCCGATGTTGTACGAGCAGTACTTC. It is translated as CASSLEAGPMLYEQYF.

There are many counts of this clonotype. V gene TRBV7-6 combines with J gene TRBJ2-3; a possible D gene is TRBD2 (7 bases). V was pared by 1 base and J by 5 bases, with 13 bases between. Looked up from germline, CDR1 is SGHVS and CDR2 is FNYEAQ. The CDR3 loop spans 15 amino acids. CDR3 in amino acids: CASSLGGGAGDTQYF. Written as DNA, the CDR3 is TGTGCCAGCAGCTTAGGAGGGGGGGCAGGAGATACGCAGTATTTT.

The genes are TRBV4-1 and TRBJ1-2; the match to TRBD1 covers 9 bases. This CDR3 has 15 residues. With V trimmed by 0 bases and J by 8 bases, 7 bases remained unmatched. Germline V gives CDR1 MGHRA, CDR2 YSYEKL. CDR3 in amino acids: CASSQESGTGTGYTF. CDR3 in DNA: TGCGCCAGCAGCCAAGAATCCGGGACAGGGACCGGCTACACCTTC.

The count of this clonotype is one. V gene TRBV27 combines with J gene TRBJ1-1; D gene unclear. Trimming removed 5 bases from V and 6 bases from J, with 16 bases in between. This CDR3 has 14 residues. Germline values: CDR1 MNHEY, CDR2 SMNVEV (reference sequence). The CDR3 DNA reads TGTGCCAGCAGTAGTCGTGACTATGGGGCTGAAGCTTTCTTT. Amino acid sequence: CASSSRDYGAEAFF.

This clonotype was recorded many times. In DNA form, the CDR3 reads TGTGCCAGCAGCTTAGCACAGGGTGCTGGAAACACCATATATTTT. Its translation: CASSLAQGAGNTIYF. V usage is TRBV7-9 and J usage is TRBJ1-3, with D tentatively TRBD1 (6 bases). Germline V lookup: CDR1 SEHNR, CDR2 FQNEAQ (reference sequence). V lost 0 bases to trimming and J lost 2 bases, with 8 bases between them. The length of the CDR3 is 15 residues. Complete variable domain (other parts from reference TRBV7-9 and TRBJ1-3): DTGVSQNPRHKITKRGQNVTFRCDPISEHNRLYWYRQTLGQGPEFLTYFQNEAQLEKSRLLSDRFSAERPKGSFSTLEIQRTEQGDSAMYLCASSLAQGAGNTIYFGEGSWLTVV.

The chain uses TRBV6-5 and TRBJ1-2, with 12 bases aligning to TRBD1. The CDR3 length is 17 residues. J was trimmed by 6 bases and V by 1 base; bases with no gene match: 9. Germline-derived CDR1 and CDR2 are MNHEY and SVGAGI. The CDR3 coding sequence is TGTGCCAGCAGTTACTTGGCCGGGGGACAGGGGGCTAATGGCTACACCTTC. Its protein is CASSYLAGGQGANGYTF.

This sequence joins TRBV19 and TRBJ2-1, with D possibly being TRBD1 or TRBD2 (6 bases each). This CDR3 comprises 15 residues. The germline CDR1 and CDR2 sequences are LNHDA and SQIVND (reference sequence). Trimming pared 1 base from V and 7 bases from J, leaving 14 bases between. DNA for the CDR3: TGTGCCAGTAGTATAGTTTCGGGGGCACATAATGAGCAGTTCTTC. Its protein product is CASSIVSGAHNEQFF.

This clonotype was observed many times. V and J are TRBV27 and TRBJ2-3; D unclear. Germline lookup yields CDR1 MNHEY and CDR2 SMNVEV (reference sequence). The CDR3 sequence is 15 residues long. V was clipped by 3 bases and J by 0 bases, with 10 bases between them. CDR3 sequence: CASSLPPGSTDTQYF. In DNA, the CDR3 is TGTGCCAGCAGTTTGCCCCCGGGCAGCACAGATACGCAGTATTTT.

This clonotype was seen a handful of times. In DNA, the CDR3 is TGTGCCAGCAGCCTGGGGCTACTCCCACCGGGGTACAATGAGCAGTTCTTC. Amino acid sequence: CASSLGLLPPGYNEQFF. V is TRBV12-3 or TRBV12-4 and J is TRBJ2-1; D is tentatively TRBD1 or TRBD2 (5 bases each). The CDR3 is 17 amino acids. V was trimmed by 6 bases and J by 4 bases, leaving 22 bases between them.

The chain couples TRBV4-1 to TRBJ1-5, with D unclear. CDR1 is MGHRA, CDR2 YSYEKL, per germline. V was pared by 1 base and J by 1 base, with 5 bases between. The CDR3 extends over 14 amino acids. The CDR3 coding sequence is TGCGCCAGCAGCCAAGCTGAGAGCAATCAGCCCCAGCATTTT. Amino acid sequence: CASSQAESNQPQHF.